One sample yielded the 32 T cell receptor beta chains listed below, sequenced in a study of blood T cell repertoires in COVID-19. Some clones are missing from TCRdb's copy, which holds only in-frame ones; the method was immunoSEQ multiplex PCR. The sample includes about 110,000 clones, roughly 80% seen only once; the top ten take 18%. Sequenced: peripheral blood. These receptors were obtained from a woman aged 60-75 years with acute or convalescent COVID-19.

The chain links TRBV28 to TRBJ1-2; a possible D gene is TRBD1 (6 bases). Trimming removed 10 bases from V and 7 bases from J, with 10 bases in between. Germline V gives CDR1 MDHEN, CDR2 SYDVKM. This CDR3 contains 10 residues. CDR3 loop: CATQGIGYTF. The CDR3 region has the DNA TGTGCCACACAGGGTATTGGCTACACCTTC.

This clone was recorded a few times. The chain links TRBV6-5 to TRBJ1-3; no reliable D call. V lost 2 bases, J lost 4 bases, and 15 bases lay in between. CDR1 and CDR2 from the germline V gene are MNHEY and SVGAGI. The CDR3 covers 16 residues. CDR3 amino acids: CASSYAVSPEGNTIYF. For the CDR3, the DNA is TGTGCCAGCAGTTACGCGGTAAGCCCAGAGGGAAACACCATATATTTT.

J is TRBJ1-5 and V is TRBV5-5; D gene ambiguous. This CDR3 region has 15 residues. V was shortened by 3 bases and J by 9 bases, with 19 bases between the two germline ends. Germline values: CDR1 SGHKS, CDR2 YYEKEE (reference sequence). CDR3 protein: CASSSDGGTFRPQHF. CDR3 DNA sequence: TGTGCCAGCAGCTCGGATGGAGGAACATTCCGGCCCCAGCATTTT.

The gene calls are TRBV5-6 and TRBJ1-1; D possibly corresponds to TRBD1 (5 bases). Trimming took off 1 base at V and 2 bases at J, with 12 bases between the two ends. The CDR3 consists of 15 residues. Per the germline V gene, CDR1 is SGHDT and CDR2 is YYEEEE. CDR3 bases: TGTGCCAGCAGCTTGATGGGGCAGAGTAACACTGAAGCTTTCTTT. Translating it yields CASSLMGQSNTEAFF.

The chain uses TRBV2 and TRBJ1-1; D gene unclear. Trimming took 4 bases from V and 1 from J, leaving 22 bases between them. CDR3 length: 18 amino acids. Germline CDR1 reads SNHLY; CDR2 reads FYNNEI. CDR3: CASSGNRGRTRGNTEAFF. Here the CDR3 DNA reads TGTGCCAGCAGTGGAAATCGTGGCAGAACTCGAGGGAACACTGAAGCTTTCTTT.

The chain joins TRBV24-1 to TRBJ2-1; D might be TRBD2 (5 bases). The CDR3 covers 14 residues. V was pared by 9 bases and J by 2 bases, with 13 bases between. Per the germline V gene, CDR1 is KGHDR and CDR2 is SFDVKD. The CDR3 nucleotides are TGTGCCACCCGACCGAGCGGCCCCTACAATGAGCAGTTCTTC. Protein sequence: CATRPSGPYNEQFF.

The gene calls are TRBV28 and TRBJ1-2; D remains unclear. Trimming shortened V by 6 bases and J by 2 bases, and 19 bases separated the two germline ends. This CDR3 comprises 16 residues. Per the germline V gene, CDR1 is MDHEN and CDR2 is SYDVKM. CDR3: CASRSGRFESNYGYTF. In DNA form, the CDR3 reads TGTGCCAGCAGGAGCGGTCGCTTCGAGTCGAACTATGGCTACACCTTC.

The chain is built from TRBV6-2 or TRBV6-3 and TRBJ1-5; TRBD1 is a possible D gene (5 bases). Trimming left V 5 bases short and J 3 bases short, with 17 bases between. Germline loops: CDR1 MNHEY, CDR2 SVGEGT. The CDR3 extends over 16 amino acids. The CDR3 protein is CASSPVGGEFNQPQHF. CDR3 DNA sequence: TGTGCCAGCAGTCCGGTTGGGGGGGAATTCAATCAGCCCCAGCATTTT.

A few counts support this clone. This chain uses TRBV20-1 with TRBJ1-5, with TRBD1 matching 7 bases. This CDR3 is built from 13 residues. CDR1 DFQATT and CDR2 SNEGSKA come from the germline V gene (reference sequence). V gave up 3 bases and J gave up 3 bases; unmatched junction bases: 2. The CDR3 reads CSASTGDNQPQHF. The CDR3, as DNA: TGCAGTGCTAGTACAGGGGACAATCAGCCCCAGCATTTT.

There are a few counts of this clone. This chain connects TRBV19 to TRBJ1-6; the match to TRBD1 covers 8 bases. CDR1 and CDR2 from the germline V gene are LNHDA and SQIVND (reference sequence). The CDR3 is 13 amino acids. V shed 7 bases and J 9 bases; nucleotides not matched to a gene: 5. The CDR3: CASTSDRGSPLHF. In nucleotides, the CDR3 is TGTGCCAGTACCTCTGACAGGGGTTCACCCCTCCACTTT.

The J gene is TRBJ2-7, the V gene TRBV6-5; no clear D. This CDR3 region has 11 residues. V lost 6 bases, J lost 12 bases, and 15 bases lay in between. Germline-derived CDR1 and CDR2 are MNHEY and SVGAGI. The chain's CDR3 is CASSLGISLYF. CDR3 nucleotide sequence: TGTGCCAGCAGCCTAGGTATTTCGTTGTACTTC.

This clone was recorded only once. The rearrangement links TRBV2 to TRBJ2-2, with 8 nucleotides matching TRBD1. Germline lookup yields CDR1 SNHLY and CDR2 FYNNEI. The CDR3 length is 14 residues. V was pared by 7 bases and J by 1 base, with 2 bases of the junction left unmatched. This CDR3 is CASTGQGNTGELFF. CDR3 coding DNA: TGTGCCAGCACTGGACAGGGGAACACCGGGGAGCTGTTTTTT.

The CDR3 spells CASSLQDDTEAFF. CDR3 bases: TGTGCCAGCAGCTTACAGGATGACACTGAAGCTTTCTTT. V gene TRBV5-5 combines with J gene TRBJ1-1; D might be TRBD1 (5 bases). The length of the CDR3 is 13 residues. Germline values: CDR1 SGHKS, CDR2 YYEKEE (reference sequence). With 2 bases removed from V and 3 bases from J, the gap between germline ends came to 8 bases.

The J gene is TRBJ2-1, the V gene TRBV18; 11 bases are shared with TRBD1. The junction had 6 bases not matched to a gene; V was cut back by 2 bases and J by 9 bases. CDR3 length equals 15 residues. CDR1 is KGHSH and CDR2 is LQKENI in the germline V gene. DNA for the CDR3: TGTGCCAGCTCACCAGTGGGACAGGGGGGTCCTGAGCAGTTCTTC. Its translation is CASSPVGQGGPEQFF.

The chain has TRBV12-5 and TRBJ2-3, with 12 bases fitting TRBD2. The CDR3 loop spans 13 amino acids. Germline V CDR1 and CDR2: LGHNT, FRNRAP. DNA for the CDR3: TGTGCCAGTCGACTAGCGGGAGCAGATACGCAGTATTTT. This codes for CASRLAGADTQYF.

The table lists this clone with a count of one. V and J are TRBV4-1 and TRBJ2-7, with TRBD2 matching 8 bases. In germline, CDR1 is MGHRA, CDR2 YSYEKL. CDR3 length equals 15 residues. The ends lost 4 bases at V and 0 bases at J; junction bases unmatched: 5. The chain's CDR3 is CASSPLAGSSYEQYF. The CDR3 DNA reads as TGCGCCAGCAGCCCTTTAGCGGGGTCCTCCTACGAGCAGTACTTC.

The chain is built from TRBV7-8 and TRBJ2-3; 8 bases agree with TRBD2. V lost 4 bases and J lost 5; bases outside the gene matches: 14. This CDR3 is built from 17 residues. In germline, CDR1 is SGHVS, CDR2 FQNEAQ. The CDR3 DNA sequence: TGTGCCAGCAGCTCCTTGTTGGCGGGAGGAACCGGAGATACGCAGTATTTT. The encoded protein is CASSSLLAGGTGDTQYF.

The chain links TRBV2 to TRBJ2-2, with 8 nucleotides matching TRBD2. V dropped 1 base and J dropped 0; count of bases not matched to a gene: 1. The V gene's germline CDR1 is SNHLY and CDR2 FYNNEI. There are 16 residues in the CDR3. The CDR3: CASSEGGGPNTGELFF. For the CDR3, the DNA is TGTGCCAGCAGTGAAGGCGGGGGGCCGAACACCGGGGAGCTGTTTTTT.

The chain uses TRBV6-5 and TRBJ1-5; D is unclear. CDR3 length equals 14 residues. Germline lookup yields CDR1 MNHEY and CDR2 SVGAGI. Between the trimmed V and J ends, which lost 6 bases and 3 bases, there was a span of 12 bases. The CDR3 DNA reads TGTGCCAGCAGCGCAACAGCCTCCAATCAGCCCCAGCATTTT. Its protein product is CASSATASNQPQHF.

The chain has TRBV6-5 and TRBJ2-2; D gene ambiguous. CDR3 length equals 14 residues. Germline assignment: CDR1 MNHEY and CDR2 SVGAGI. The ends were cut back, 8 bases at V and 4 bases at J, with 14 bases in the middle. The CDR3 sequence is CASSRPSLTGELFF. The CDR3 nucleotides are TGTGCCAGCTCGCGTCCTAGTCTCACCGGGGAGCTGTTTTTT.

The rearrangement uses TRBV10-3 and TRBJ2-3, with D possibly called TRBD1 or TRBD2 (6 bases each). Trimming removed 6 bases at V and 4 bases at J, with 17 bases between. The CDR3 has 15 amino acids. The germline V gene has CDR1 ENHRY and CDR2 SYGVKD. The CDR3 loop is CAISEGGLGADTQYF. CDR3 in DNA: TGTGCCATCAGCGAGGGGGGCCTTGGTGCAGATACGCAGTATTTT.

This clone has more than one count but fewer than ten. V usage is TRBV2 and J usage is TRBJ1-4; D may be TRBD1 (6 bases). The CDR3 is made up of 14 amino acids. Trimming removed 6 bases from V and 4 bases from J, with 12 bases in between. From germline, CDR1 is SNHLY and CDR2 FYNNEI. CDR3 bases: TGTGCCAGCAGACAGGGTGCGGGTAATGAAAAACTGTTTTTT. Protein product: CASRQGAGNEKLFF.

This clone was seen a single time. The CDR3 region has the DNA TGTGCCTGGAGTGCAATCAGAAGCTACACCTTC. It yields the protein CAWSAIRSYTF. The chain combines TRBV30 with TRBJ1-2; no firm D call. This CDR3 comprises 11 residues. Trimming cost V 1 base and J 9 bases, with 9 bases left between them. The germline V gene has CDR1 GTSNPN and CDR2 SVGIG (reference sequence).

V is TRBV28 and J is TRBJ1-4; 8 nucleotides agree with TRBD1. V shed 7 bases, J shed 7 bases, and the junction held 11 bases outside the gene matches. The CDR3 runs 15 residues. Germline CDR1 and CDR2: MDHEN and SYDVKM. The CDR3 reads CASTEAGGGGEKLFF. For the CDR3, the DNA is TGTGCCAGCACCGAAGCAGGGGGCGGGGGTGAAAAACTGTTTTTT.

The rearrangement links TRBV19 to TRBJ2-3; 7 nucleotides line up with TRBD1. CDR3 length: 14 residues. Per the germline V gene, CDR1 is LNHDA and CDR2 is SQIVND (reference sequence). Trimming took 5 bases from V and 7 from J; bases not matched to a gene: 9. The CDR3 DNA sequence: TGTGCCAGTAGTCCAGGGGACAGTGGAAATACGCAGTATTTT. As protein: CASSPGDSGNTQYF.

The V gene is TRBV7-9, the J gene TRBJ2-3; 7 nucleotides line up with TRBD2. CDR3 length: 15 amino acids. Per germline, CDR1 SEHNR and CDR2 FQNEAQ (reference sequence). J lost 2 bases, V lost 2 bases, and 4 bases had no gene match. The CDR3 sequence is CASSLIAGATDTQYF. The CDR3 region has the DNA TGTGCCAGCAGCTTAATCGCGGGAGCCACAGATACGCAGTATTTT. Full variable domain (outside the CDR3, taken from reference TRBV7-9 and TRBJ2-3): DTGVSQNPRHKITKRGQNVTFRCDPISEHNRLYWYRQTLGQGPEFLTYFQNEAQLEKSRLLSDRFSAERPKGSFSTLEIQRTEQGDSAMYLCASSLIAGATDTQYFGPGTRLTVL.

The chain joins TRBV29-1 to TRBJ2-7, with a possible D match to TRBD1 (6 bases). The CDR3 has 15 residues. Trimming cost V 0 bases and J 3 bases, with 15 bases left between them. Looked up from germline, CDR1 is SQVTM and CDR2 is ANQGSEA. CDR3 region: CSVEESTGTLYEQYF. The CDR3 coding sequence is TGCAGCGTTGAAGAATCTACAGGGACCCTCTACGAGCAGTACTTC.

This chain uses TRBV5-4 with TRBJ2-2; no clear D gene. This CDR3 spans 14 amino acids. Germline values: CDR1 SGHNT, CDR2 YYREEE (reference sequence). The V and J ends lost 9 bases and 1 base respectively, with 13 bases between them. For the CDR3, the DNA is TGTGCCACGGGTCTTTTACGGAACACCGGGGAGCTGTTTTTT. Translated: CATGLLRNTGELFF.

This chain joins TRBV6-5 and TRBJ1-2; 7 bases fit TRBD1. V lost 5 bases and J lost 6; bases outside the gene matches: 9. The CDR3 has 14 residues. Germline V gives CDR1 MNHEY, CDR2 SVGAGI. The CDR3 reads CASSLNHRGHGYTF. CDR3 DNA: TGTGCCAGCAGTCTCAACCACAGGGGACATGGCTACACCTTC.

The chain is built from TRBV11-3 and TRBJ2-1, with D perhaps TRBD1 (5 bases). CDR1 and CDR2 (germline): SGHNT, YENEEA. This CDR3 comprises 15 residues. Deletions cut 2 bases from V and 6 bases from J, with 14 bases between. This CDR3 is CASSLRSPGSNEQFF. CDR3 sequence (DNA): TGTGCCAGCAGCTTACGGTCTCCAGGGTCCAATGAGCAGTTCTTC.

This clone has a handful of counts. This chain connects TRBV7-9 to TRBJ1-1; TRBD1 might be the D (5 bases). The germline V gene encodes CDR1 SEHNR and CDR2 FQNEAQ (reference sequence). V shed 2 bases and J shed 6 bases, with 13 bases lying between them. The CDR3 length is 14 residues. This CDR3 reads CASSLQGGRAEAFF. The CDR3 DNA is TGTGCCAGCAGCTTACAGGGTGGGAGGGCTGAAGCTTTCTTT.

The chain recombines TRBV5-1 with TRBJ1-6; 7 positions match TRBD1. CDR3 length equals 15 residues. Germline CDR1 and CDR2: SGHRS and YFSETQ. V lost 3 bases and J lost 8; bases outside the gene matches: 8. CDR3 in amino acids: CASSSKQGYDSPLHF. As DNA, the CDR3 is TGCGCCAGCAGCTCCAAACAGGGGTATGATTCACCCCTCCACTTT.